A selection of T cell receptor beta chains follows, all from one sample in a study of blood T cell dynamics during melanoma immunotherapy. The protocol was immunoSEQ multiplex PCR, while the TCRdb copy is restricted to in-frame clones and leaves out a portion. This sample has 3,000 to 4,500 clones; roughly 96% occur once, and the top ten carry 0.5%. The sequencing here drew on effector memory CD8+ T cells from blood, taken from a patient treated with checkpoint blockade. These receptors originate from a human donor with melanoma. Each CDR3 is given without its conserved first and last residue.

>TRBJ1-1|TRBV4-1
ASSQGGMNTEAF
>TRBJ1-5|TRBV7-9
ASSADGGWPQH
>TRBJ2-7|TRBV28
ASSLGLRATYEQY
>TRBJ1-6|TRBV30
AWSTPWGDSPLH
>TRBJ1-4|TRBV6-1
ASSDKTNEKLF
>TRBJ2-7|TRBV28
ASGTGRSYEQY
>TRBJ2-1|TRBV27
ASSPMGQDNEQF
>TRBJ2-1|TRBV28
ASSRDSAEF
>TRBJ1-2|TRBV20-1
SLIQGFGYT
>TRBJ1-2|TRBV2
ASRNSRDRGGGYT
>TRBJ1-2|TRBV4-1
ASSQYPKGQAGYT
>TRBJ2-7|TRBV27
ASSSGGNYEQY
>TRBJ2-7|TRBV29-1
SVAGASYSYEQY
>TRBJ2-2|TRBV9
ASSDGQGWIPGELF
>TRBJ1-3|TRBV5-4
ASTRRGDYSGNTIY
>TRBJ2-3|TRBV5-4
ASSKFTDTQY
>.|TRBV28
ASSPDDMIYEQY
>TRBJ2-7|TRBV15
ATSRDSGQAAYEQY
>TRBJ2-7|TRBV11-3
ASSLDGGVGTSYEQY
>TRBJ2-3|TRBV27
ASSSDLGQGKDTQY
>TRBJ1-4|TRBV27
ASRIATNEKLF
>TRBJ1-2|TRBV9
ASSPRENYGYT
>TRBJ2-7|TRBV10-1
ASSESGGRVGEQY
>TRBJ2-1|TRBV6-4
ASSGRNSGYNEQF
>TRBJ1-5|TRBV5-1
ASSPTGVQPQH
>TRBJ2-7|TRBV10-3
AITSAGLAGSYEQY